The subject of this entry is one TCR beta chain. Cohort assignment relied on participant-reported clinical history. The data derive from a study of blood T cell repertoires in COVID-19. Clones were read by immunoSEQ multiplex PCR, and TCRdb kept only the in-frame ones, dropping some. The table lists approximately 170,000 clones, around 88% of them singletons. Material for sequencing was PBMCs or T cells enriched from blood (not recorded which). This TCR derives from a woman aged 50 to 60 in a cohort exposed to, infected with or recovered from COVID-19 (not recorded which).

CDR3 loop: CASRLYSGNTIYF. The CDR3 nucleotides are TGTGCCAGCAGACTTTACTCTGGAAACACCATATATTTT. The rearrangement uses TRBV7-8 and TRBJ1-3; no firm D call. The germline V gene has CDR1 SGHVS and CDR2 FQNEAQ. V was cut by 6 bases and J by 0 bases, with 6 bases left in between. The CDR3 is 13 residues long. Combining the CDR3 with reference TRBV7-8 and TRBJ1-3 gives the whole variable domain GAGVSQSPRYKVAKRGQDVALRCDPISGHVSLFWYQQALGQGPEFLTYFQNEAQLDKSGLPSDRFFAERPEGSVSTLKIQRTQQEDSAVYLCASRLYSGNTIYFGEGSWLTVV.